This T cell receptor beta chain was identified in a study of blood T cells in healthy people across ages. General observations from the study: The study could not conclusively compare naive and antigen-experienced cells, given its unsorted PBMCs. CMV status of donors was unknown, possibly confounding expanded clonotype changes.

The second PCR ran roughly 6 to 11 cycles with a sample-barcoded 5' primer and J-beta primers. TCRdb re-called the 5' RACE reads with MiXCR, one entry per CDR3 protein. Among more than 700,000 distinct CDR3 sequences listed, more than 35% were seen once. This CDR3 has 16 amino acids. Trimming removed 0 bases from V and 0 bases from J, with 12 bases in between. Germline V gene data show CDR1 as SGHAT and CDR2 as FQNNGV. Healthy Caucasians from Russia aged about 6 to 100 served as donors. As for this clonotype: Its antigen is currently unknown.

This TCR came from a man aged 80 or over in good health. The sequenced material came from blood. This rearrangement joins TRBV11-2 to TRBJ2-7; D gene uncertain. CDR3 loop: CASSLEGQPLSYEQYF. CDR3 nucleotide sequence: TGTGCCAGCAGCTTAGAAGGGCAGCCCCTCTCCTACGAGCAGTACTTC.